This T cell receptor beta chain originates from a study of blood T cells in healthy people across ages. A sample-barcoded 5' primer and a J-beta primer mix were used in a second PCR of roughly 7 to 12 cycles. TCRdb itself ran the 5' RACE reads through MiXCR, one entry per CDR3 protein. This sample has over a million distinct CDR3 sequences, with less than 50% found just once. V was pared by 3 bases and J by 8 bases, with 13 bases between. Per the germline V gene, CDR1 is MNHEY and CDR2 is SVGAGI. The CDR3 contains 13 residues. Sequences were obtained from blood. The chain employs TRBV6-5 and TRBJ1-2; D gene ambiguous. The source of this sequence is a woman aged 55 to 70 in good health. CDR3 in DNA: TGTGCCAGCAGTTATCAAGCCCTACAGGGCTACACCTTC. Its translation: CASSYQALQGYTF.